What follows are 16 T cell receptor beta chains derived from one specimen sequenced in a study of technical replicates of blood from a few donors. TCRdb's copy holds only in-frame clones and misses some; the assay was immunoSEQ multiplex PCR. The sample yields some 78,000 clones, 94% seen once. The sequencing input was T cells isolated from PBMCs. The receptor source for this set is a human donor in good health.

The gene calls are TRBV7-9 and TRBJ1-2; 8 nucleotides line up with TRBD1. The germline gives CDR1 SEHNR, CDR2 FQNEAQ (reference sequence). The V gene end was trimmed by 2 bases and the J gene end by 7 bases; junction bases not matched to a gene: 3. This CDR3 is built from 13 residues. DNA for the CDR3: TGTGCCAGCAGCTTAACCAGGGGGCTTGGCTACACCTTC. This encodes CASSLTRGLGYTF.

The chain links TRBV4-1 to TRBJ1-5, with TRBD1 matching over 7 bases. The CDR3 length is 15 residues. With V trimmed by 1 base and J by 4 bases, 4 bases remained unmatched. Germline V lookup: CDR1 MGHRA, CDR2 YSYEKL. The CDR3 nucleotides read TGCGCCAGCAGCCAAGGACAGGGCGCAAATCAGCCCCAGCATTTT. Protein: CASSQGQGANQPQHF.

The rearrangement joins TRBV28 to TRBJ2-7; no firm D call. Deletions cut 6 bases from V and 0 bases from J, with 21 bases between. Germline V gene lookup returns CDR1 MDHEN and CDR2 SYDVKM. The CDR3 consists of 17 residues. In nucleotides, the CDR3 is TGTGCCAGCAGCCCCTATAGCAGTAACCCTGGCTCCTACGAGCAGTACTTC. This gives the protein CASSPYSSNPGSYEQYF.

The V gene is TRBV7-8, the J gene TRBJ2-7; 8 nucleotides align to TRBD1. Unmatched junction bases numbered 5, after V lost 4 bases and J lost 0 bases. The CDR3 has 15 amino acids. Looked up from germline, CDR1 is SGHVS and CDR2 is FQNEAQ. CDR3 nucleotide sequence: TGTGCCAGCAGCTATCGGGACAGGAGCTCCTACGAGCAGTACTTC. It translates to CASSYRDRSSYEQYF.

This clone has a single count. Here the CDR3 DNA reads TGTGCCAGCAGTGTGGGGGGACTAGCGGGAGGCTACGAGCAGTACTTC. Amino acids: CASSVGGLAGGYEQYF. This chain links TRBV6-1 with TRBJ2-7; TRBD2 agrees at 15 bases. The ends lost 4 bases at V and 3 bases at J; junction bases unmatched: 4. Germline CDR1 reads MNHNS; CDR2 reads SASEGT. This CDR3 comprises 16 residues.

This clone was observed once. The chain links TRBV5-6 to TRBJ1-2; 7 bases are a match to TRBD1. The V gene's germline CDR1 is SGHDT and CDR2 YYEEEE. V gave up 2 bases and J gave up 8 bases; unmatched junction bases: 6. The CDR3 extends over 13 amino acids. The CDR3 DNA follows: TGTGCCAGCAGCTTACAGGGGCTATTGGGCTACACCTTC. As protein: CASSLQGLLGYTF.

This clone was observed a single time. In DNA, the CDR3 is TGCGCCAGCAGCTTGGAGGGGGAGAGCAATCAGCCCCAGCATTTT. Translation gives CASSLEGESNQPQHF. The rearrangement joins TRBV5-1 to TRBJ1-5, with TRBD1 as a possible D gene (6 bases). Germline V gene lookup returns CDR1 SGHRS and CDR2 YFSETQ. V was cut by 0 bases and J by 1 base, with 8 bases left in between. There are 15 residues in the CDR3.

Here the CDR3 DNA reads TGTGCCAGCAGCCAAGGGAGCTCTGGAAACACCATATATTTT. Amino acids: CASSQGSSGNTIYF. This sequence joins TRBV7-3 and TRBJ1-3; D remains unclear. V was shortened by 5 bases and J by 0 bases, with 8 bases between the two germline ends. Germline V gene lookup returns CDR1 SGHTA and CDR2 FQGTGA. The length of the CDR3 is 14 residues.

This chain connects TRBV19 to TRBJ1-5, with 7 bases that match TRBD1. Trimming removed 8 bases from V and 2 bases from J; junction bases left unmatched: 3. CDR1 and CDR2 from the germline V gene are LNHDA and SQIVND (reference sequence). CDR3 size: 13 residues. CDR3 region: CASDRAGNQPQHF. The CDR3 coding sequence is TGTGCCAGTGACAGGGCTGGCAATCAGCCCCAGCATTTT.

This chain connects TRBV19 to TRBJ1-4; TRBD1 might be the D (5 bases). The CDR3 sequence is 14 residues long. The V and J ends lost 7 bases and 0 bases respectively, with 9 bases between them. Germline V gene sequence: CDR1 LNHDA, CDR2 SQIVND (reference sequence). The CDR3 bases are TGTGCCAGTAAGGCGGGACCAACTAATGAAAAACTGTTTTTT. Translation gives CASKAGPTNEKLFF.

The chain carries TRBV10-2 and TRBJ2-1; the D is unclear. This CDR3 is 17 amino acids long. CDR1 and CDR2 from the germline V gene are WSHSY and SAAADI. The ends were cut back, 8 bases at V and 4 bases at J, with 24 bases in the middle. The DNA for the CDR3 is TGCGCCAGCCACCATACAGCTTCAGAGACCCTATACAATGAGCAGTTCTTC. Protein: CASHHTASETLYNEQFF.

The rearrangement links TRBV5-1 to TRBJ1-5; TRBD1 aligns across 7 bases. The CDR3 is 15 amino acids. V lost 2 bases to trimming and J lost 3 bases; unmatched junction nucleotides: 5. Germline CDR1 SGHRS, CDR2 YFSETQ. CDR3 amino acids: CASSFGDSNNQPQHF. For the CDR3, the DNA is TGCGCCAGCAGCTTCGGGGACAGCAACAATCAGCCCCAGCATTTT.

The rearrangement joins TRBV19 to TRBJ1-1, with D unresolved. The germline CDR1 and CDR2 sequences are LNHDA and SQIVND (reference sequence). This CDR3 comprises 12 residues. V shed 7 bases and J shed 4 bases, with 10 bases lying between them. Here the CDR3 reads CASNTGVTEAFF. CDR3 bases: TGTGCCAGTAATACCGGGGTCACTGAAGCTTTCTTT.

This clone was found once. The chain has TRBV5-1 and TRBJ2-7; 14 nucleotides match TRBD2. Per germline, CDR1 SGHRS and CDR2 YFSETQ. The V segment lost 8 bases and the J segment 4 bases; nucleotides outside the gene matches: 11. The CDR3 contains 16 residues. The CDR3 sequence: CASNTGGLAGVYEQYF. The DNA of the CDR3 is TGCGCCAGTAATACGGGGGGACTAGCGGGAGTTTACGAGCAGTACTTC.

This chain uses TRBV9 with TRBJ2-1; D is perhaps TRBD2 (7 bases). The germline V gene encodes CDR1 SGDLS and CDR2 YYNGEE. The CDR3 contains 16 residues. V was shortened by 4 bases and J by 9 bases, with 23 bases between the two germline ends. CDR3: CASSPRGGPVVGEQFF. The CDR3, as DNA: TGTGCCAGCAGCCCCAGGGGAGGGCCGGTTGTCGGTGAGCAGTTCTTC. Complete variable domain (other parts from reference TRBV9 and TRBJ2-1): DSGVTQTPKHLITATGQRVTLRCSPRSGDLSVYWYQQSLDQGLQFLIQYYNGEERAKGNILERFSAQQFPDLHSELNLSSLELGDSALYFCASSPRGGPVVGEQFFGPGTRLTVL.

This sequence joins TRBV25-1 and TRBJ2-7, with 10 bases aligning to TRBD2. CDR1 is MGHDK and CDR2 is SYGVNS in the germline V gene. J lost 10 bases, V lost 6 bases, and 9 bases had no gene match. The CDR3 is 13 residues long. The CDR3 spells CASRPPGLASQYF. CDR3 bases: TGTGCCAGCAGACCTCCGGGACTAGCGAGCCAGTACTTC.